Listed here are 4 T cell receptor beta chains from one sample, sequenced in a study of CD8+ T cells in alopecia areata. Following extraction, RNA underwent reverse transcription to cDNA, which served as the sequencing template. The assay was immunoSEQ multiplex PCR, and TCRdb's table has in-frame clones only and misses some. Of 150,000 or so clones listed, around 58% are singletons. Described treatment: oral pan-JAK inhibitor, 5-10 mg twice daily. Sequencing was performed on CD4+ T cells sorted from blood, taken at approximately week 60, from a patient treated with tofacitinib. The origin of the receptors is a human donor with alopecia areata.

The chain is built from TRBV5-1 and TRBJ2-1; 9 nucleotides agree with TRBD2. The germline V gene has CDR1 SGHRS and CDR2 YFSETQ. The CDR3 has 16 amino acids. Unmatched junction bases numbered 7, after V lost 2 bases and J lost 4 bases. The DNA for the CDR3 is TGCGCCAGCAGCTTTCTAGCGGGGAACACTTACAATGAGCAGTTCTTC. This codes for CASSFLAGNTYNEQFF.

CDR3 DNA sequence: TGCAGTGCGGTGGGCGGAGAGACCCAGTACTTC. The encoded protein is CSAVGGETQYF. J is TRBJ2-5 and V is TRBV20-1; D is uncertain. The CDR3 loop spans 11 amino acids. Trimming removed 6 bases at V and 4 bases at J, with 9 bases between. The germline V gene encodes CDR1 DFQATT and CDR2 SNEGSKA (reference sequence).

This chain joins TRBV27 and TRBJ2-1; TRBD1 might be the D (6 bases). This CDR3 comprises 15 residues. Germline-derived CDR1 and CDR2 are MNHEY and SMNVEV (reference sequence). Trimming removed 5 bases at V and 2 bases at J, with 13 bases between. CDR3 nucleotide sequence: TGTGCCAGCAGTCCGCAAAGGACAGCCTACAATGAGCAGTTCTTC. It specifies CASSPQRTAYNEQFF.

This chain connects TRBV12-5 to TRBJ2-5, with 7 bases that match TRBD1. This CDR3 is 14 amino acids long. The germline V gene has CDR1 LGHNT and CDR2 FRNRAP. The junction had 8 bases not matched to a gene; V was cut back by 5 bases and J by 5 bases. CDR3 DNA sequence: TGTGCTAGTGGTCTTGGGACAGTGGAGGAGACCCAGTACTTC. Amino acids: CASGLGTVEETQYF.